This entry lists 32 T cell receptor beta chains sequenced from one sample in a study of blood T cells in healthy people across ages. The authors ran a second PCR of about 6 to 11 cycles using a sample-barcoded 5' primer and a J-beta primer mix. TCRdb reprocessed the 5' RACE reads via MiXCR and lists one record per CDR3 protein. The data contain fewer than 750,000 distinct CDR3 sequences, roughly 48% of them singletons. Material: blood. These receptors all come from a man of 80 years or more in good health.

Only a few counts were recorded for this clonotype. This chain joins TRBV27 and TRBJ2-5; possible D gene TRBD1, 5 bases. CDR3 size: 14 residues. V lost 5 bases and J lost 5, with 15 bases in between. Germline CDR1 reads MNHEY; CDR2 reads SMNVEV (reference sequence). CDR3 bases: TGTGCCAGCAGTGTAGGGGATAGTGAGGAGACCCAGTACTTC. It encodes CASSVGDSEETQYF.

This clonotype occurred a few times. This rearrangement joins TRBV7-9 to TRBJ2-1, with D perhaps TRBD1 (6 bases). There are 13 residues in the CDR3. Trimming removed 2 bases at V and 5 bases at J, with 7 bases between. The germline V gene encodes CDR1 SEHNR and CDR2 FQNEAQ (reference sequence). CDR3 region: CASSLWTDNEQFF. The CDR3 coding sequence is TGTGCCAGCAGCTTATGGACAGACAATGAGCAGTTCTTC.

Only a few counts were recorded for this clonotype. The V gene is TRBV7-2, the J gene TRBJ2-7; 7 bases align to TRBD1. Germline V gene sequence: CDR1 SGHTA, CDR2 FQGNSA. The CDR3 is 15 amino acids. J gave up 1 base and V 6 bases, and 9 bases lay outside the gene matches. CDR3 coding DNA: TGTGCCAGCAGTACCGCCCCGGGACAGTCCTACGAGCAGTACTTC. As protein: CASSTAPGQSYEQYF. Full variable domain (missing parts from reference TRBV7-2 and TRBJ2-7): GAGVSQSPSNKVTEKGKDVELRCDPISGHTALYWYRQSLGQGLEFLIYFQGNSAPDKSGLPSDRFSAERTGGSVSTLTIQRTQQEDSAVYLCASSTAPGQSYEQYFGPGTRLTVT.

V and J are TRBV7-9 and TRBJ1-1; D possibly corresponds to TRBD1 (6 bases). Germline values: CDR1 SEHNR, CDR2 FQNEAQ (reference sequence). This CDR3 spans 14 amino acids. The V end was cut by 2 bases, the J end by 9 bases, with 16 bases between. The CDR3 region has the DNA TGTGCCAGCAGCTTATCTGCAGGGGTGACTAAAGCTTTCTTT. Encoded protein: CASSLSAGVTKAFF.

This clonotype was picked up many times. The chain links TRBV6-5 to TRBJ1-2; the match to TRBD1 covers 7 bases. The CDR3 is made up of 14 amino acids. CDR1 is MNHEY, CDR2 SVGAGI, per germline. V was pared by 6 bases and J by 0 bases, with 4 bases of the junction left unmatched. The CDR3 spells CASRRGTANYGYTF. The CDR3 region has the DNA TGTGCCAGCAGAAGAGGGACAGCTAACTATGGCTACACCTTC.

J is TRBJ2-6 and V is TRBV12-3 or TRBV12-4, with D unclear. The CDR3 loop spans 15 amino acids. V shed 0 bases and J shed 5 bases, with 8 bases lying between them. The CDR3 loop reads CASSLAQQRANVLTF. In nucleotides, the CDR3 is TGTGCCAGCAGTTTAGCGCAGCAGAGGGCCAACGTCCTGACTTTC.

The CDR3 is CASREGYEQFF. The CDR3 nucleotides are TGTGCCAGCAGGGAGGGGTATGAGCAGTTCTTC. This rearrangement joins TRBV10-3 to TRBJ2-1; 7 bases align to TRBD2. V trimming: 10 bases; J trimming: 8 bases; junction bases outside the gene matches: 5. Per germline, CDR1 ENHRY and CDR2 SYGVKD. The CDR3 is 11 residues long.

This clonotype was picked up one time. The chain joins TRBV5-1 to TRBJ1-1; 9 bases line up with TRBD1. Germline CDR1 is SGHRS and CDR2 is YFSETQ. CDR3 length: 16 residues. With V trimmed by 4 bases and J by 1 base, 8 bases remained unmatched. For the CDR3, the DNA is TGCGCCAGCAGCCGCGGGGACAGGGTTGGGAACACTGAAGCTTTCTTT. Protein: CASSRGDRVGNTEAFF.

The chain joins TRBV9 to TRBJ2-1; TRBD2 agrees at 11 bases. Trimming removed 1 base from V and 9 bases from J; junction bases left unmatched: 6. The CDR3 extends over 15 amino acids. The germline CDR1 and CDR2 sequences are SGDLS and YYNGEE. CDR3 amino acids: CASSVTSGGPGEQFF. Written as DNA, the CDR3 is TGTGCCAGCAGCGTAACTAGCGGGGGCCCCGGTGAGCAGTTCTTC.

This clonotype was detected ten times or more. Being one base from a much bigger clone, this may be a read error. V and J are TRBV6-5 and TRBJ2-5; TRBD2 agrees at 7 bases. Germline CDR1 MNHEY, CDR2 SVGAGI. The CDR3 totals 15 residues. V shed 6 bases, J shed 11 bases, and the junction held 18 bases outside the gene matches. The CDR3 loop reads CASRSGAGEWDEQYF. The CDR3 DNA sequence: TGTGCCAGCAGATCTGGGGCGGGAGAGTGGGATGAGCAGTACTTC.

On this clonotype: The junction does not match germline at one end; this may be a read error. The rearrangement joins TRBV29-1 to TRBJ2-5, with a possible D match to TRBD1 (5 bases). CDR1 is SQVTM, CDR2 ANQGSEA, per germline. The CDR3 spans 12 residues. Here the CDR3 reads CGVERQQETQYF. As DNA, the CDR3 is TGCGGCGTTGAGCGACAGCAAGAGACCCAGTACTTC.

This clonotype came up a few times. DNA for the CDR3: TGTGCCAGCAGCTTAGTTTGGGACAGGGTTTGGAATGAGCAGTTCTTC. Amino acid sequence: CASSLVWDRVWNEQFF. The chain recombines TRBV7-2 with TRBJ2-1, with 9 nucleotides matching TRBD1. The length of the CDR3 is 16 residues. V gave up 1 base and J gave up 7 bases; unmatched junction bases: 8. Germline CDR1 SGHTA, CDR2 FQGNSA.

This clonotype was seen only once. This chain's CDR3 is CASSESGASNSPLHF. DNA of the CDR3: TGTGCCAGCAGTGAGTCAGGGGCAAGTAATTCACCCCTCCACTTT. The chain joins TRBV6-1 to TRBJ1-6; a weak D match, TRBD1 (6 bases). The V end lost 3 bases, the J end lost 6 bases, and 12 bases lay between the germline ends. This CDR3 is 15 amino acids long. Looked up from germline, CDR1 is MNHNS and CDR2 is SASEGT.

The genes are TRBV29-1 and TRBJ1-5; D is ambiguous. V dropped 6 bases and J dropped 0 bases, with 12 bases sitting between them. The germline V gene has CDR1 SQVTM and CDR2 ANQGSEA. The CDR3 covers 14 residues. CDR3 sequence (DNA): TGCAGCGTCTTATGGGTTTATAGCAATCAGCCCCAGCATTTT. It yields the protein CSVLWVYSNQPQHF.

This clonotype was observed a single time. CDR3 DNA: TGTGCCAGCAGGGCCGAACAGGGTATATCCAACAATGAGCAGTACTTC. This translates into CASRAEQGISNNEQYF. V gene TRBV6-5 combines with J gene TRBJ2-5; D is possibly TRBD1 (6 bases). Trimming stripped 6 bases from V and 11 bases from J, with 28 bases between. The CDR3 has 16 residues. Germline V gene lookup returns CDR1 MNHEY and CDR2 SVGAGI.

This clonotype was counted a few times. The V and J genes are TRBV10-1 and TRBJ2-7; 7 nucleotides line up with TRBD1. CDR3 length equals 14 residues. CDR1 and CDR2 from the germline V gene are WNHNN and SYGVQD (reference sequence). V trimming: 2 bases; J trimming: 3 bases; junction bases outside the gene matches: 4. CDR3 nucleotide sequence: TGCGCCAGCAGTGAGGCACAGGGGAACTACGAGCAGTACTTC. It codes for CASSEAQGNYEQYF.

CDR3 nucleotide sequence: TGTGCCAGCAGTCGGGGACAAGGGCTTTCCTCTGGAAACACCATATATTTT. Translating gives CASSRGQGLSSGNTIYF. The rearrangement uses TRBV6-2 or TRBV6-3 and TRBJ1-3, with a tentative D call TRBD1 (6 bases). CDR3 length: 17 amino acids. Trimming took 5 bases from V and 0 from J, leaving 17 bases between them. CDR1 is MNHEY and CDR2 is SVGEGT in the germline V gene.

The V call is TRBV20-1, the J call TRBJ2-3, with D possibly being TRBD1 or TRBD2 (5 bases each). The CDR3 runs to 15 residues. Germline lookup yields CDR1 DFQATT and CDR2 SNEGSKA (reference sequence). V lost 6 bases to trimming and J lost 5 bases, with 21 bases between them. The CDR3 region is CSAQAPSGARDTQYF. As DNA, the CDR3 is TGCAGTGCCCAGGCCCCATCCGGGGCCAGAGATACGCAGTATTTT.

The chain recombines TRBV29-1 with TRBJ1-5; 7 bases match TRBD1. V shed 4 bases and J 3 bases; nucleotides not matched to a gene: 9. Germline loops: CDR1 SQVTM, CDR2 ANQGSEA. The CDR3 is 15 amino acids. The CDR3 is CSVVDPGQLNQPQHF. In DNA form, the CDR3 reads TGCAGCGTTGTAGATCCGGGACAGCTCAATCAGCCCCAGCATTTT.

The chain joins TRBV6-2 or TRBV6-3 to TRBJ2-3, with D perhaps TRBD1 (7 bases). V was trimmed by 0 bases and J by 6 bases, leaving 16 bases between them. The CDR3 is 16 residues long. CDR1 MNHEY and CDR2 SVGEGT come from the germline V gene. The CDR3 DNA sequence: TGTGCCAGCAGTTACTCAGAGGCAGGGGGGACCGATACGCAGTATTTT. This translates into CASSYSEAGGTDTQYF.

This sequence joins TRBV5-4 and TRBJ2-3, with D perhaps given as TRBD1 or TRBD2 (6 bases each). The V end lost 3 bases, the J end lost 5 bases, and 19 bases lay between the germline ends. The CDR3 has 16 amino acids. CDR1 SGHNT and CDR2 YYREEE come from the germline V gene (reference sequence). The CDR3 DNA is TGTGCCAGCAGCTCCCCTGGGGGGCCCCTTGGAGATACGCAGTATTTT. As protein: CASSSPGGPLGDTQYF.

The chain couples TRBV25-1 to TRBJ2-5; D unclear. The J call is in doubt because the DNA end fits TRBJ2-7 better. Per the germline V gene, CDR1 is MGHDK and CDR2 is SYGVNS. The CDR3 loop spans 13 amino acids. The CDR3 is CASSAAGRYEQYF. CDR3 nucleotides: TGTGCCAGCAGCGCCGCCGGGCGCTACGAGCAGTACTTC.

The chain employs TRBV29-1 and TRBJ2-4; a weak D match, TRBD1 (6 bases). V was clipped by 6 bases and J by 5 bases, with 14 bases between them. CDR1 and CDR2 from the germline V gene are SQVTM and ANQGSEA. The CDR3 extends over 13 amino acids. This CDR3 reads CSVPVKGENIQYF. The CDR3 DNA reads TGCAGCGTCCCCGTGAAGGGGGAAAACATTCAGTACTTC.

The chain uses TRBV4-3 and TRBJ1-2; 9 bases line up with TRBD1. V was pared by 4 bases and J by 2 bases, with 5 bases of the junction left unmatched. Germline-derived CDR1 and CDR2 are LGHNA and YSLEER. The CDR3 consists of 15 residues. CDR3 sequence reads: CASSPAGQGNYGYTF. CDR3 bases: TGCGCCAGCAGCCCCGCTGGACAGGGGAACTATGGCTACACCTTC.

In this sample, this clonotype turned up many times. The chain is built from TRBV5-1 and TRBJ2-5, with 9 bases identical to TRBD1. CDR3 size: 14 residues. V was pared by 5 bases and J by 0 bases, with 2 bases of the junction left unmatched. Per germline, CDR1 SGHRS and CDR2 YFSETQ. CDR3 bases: TGCGCCAGCAGTTGGACAGGGGACCAAGAGACCCAGTACTTC. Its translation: CASSWTGDQETQYF.

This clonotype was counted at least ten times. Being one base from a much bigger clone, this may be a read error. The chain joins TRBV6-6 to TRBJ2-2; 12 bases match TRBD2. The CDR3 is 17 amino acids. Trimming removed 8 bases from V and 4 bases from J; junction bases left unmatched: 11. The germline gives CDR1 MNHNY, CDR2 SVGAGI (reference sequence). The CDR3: CASGASGGGTFTGELFF. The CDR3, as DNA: TGTGCCAGCGGGGCTAGCGGGGGGGGGACCTTCACCGGGGAGCTGTTTTTT.

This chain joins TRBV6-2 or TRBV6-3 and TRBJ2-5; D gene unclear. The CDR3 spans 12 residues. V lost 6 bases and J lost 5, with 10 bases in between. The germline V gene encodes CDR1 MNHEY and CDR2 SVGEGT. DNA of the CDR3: TGTGCCAGCAGCGGTATACGGGAGACCCAGTACTTC. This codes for CASSGIRETQYF.

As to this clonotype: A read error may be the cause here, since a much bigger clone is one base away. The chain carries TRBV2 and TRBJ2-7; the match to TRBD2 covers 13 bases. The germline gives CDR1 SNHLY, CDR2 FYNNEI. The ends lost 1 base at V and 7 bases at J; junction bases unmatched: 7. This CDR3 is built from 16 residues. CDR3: CASSEVRLAGGYEQYF. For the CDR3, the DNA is TGTGCCAGCAGTGAAGTTCGACTAGCGGGAGGCTATGAGCAGTACTTC. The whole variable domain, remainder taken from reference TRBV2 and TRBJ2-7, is EPEVTQTPSHQVTQMGQEVILRCVPISNHLYFYWYRQILGQKVEFLVSFYNNEISEKSEIFDDQFSVERPDGSNFTLKIRSTKLEDSAMYFCASSEVRLAGGYEQYFGPGTRLTVT.

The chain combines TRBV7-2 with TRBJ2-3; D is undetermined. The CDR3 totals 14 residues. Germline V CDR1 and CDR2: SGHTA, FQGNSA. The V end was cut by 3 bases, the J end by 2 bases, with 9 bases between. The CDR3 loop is CASSFASHTDTQYF. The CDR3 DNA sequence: TGTGCCAGCAGCTTTGCCTCCCACACAGATACGCAGTATTTT.

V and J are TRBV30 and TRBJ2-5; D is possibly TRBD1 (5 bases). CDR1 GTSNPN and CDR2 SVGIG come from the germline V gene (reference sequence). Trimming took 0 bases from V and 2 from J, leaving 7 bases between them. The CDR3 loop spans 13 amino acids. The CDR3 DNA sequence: TGTGCCTGGAGTGTAGCAGGGCAAGAGACCCAGTACTTC. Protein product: CAWSVAGQETQYF.

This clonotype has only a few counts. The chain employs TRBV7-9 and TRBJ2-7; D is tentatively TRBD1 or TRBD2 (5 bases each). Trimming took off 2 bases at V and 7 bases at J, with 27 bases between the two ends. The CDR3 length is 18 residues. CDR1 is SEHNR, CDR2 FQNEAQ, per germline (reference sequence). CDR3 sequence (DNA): TGTGCCAGCAGCTTACATCAGTCCGGGGTAACAGGTCCGGGGGAGCAGTACTTC. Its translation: CASSLHQSGVTGPGEQYF.

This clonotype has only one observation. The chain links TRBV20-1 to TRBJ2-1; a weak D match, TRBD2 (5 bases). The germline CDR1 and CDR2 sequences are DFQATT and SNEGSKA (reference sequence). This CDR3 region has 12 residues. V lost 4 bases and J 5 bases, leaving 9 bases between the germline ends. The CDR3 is CSATTTDNEQFF. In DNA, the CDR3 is TGCAGTGCTACGACTACAGACAATGAGCAGTTCTTC.